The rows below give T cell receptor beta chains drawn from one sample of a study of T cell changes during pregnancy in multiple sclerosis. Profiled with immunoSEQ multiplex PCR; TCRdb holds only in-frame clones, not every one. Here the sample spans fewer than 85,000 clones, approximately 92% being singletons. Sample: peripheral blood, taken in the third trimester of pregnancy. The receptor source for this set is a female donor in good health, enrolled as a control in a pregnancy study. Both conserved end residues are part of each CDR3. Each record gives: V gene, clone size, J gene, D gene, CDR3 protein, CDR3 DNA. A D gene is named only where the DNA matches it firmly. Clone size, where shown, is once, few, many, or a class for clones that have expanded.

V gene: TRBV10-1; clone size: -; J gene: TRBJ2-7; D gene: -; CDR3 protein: CASSPGAAGSNYEQYF; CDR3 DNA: TGCGCCAGCAGCCCGGGGGCAGCGGGATCTAACTACGAGCAGTACTTC
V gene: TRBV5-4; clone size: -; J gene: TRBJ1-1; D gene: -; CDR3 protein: CASSSSARGRKTEAFF; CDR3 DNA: TGTGCCAGCAGCTCCAGCGCTCGGGGGAGGAAAACTGAAGCTTTCTTT
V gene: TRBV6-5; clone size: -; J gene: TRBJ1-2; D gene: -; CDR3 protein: CASSKFRDSRGYTF; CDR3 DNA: TGTGCCAGCAGTAAATTCAGGGATTCGAGGGGCTACACCTTC
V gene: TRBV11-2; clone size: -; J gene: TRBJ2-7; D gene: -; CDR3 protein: CASSLLLGSGPYEQYF; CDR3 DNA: TGTGCCAGCAGCTTATTATTAGGTAGCGGACCCTACGAGCAGTACTTC
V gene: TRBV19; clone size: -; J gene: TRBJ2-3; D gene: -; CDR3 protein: CATQNGLDTQYF; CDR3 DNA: TGTGCCACCCAAAATGGGCTAGATACGCAGTATTTT
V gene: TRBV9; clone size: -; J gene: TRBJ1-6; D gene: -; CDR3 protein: CASSAGPLHF; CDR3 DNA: TGTGCCAGCAGCGCCGGACCCCTCCACTTT
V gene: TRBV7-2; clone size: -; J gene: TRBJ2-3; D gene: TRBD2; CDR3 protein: CASREAGSPDTQYF; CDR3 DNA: TGTGCCAGCAGAGAAGCGGGATCCCCAGATACGCAGTATTTT
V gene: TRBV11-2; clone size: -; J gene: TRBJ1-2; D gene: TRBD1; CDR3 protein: CASSLQGARNYGYTF; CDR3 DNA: TGTGCCAGCAGCCTCCAGGGGGCGCGGAACTATGGCTACACCTTC
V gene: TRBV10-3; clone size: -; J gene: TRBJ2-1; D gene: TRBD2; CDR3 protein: CAIKDSGGQDSYNEQFF; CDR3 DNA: TGTGCCATCAAAGATAGCGGGGGCCAGGACTCCTACAATGAGCAGTTCTTC
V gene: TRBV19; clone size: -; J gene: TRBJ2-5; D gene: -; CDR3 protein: CASRSGETQYF; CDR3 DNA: TGTGCCAGTAGGTCCGGGGAGACCCAGTACTTC
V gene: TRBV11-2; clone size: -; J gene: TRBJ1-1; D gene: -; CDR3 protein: CASSPRSFSNTEAFF; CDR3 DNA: TGTGCCAGCAGCCCCCGTAGCTTTTCGAACACTGAAGCTTTCTTT
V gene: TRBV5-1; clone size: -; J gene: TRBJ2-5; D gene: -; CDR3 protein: CASSSSGAGETQYF; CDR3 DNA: TGCGCCAGCAGCTCATCAGGGGCGGGTGAGACCCAGTACTTC
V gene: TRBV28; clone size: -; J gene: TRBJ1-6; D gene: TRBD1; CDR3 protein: CASSSSGTEVNSPLHF; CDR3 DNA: TGTGCCAGCAGTTCCTCCGGGACAGAGGTAAATTCACCCCTCCACTTT
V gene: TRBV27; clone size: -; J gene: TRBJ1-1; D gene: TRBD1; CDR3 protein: CASSFRTGRTEAFF; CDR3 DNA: TGTGCCAGCAGTTTCCGGACAGGGAGGACTGAAGCTTTCTTT
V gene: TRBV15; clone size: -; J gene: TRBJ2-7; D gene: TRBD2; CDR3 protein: CATSRTRTSSVLEQYF; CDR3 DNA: TGTGCCACCAGCAGAACGCGGACTAGTTCGGTCCTCGAGCAGTACTTC
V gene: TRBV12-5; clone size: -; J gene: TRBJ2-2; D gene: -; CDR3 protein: CASGTNTGELFF; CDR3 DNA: TGTGCTAGTGGCACGAACACCGGGGAGCTGTTTTTT
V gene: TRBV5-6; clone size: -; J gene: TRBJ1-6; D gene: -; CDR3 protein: CASSFGLKDSPLHF; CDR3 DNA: TGTGCCAGCAGCTTCGGGTTAAAGGATTCACCCCTCCACTTT
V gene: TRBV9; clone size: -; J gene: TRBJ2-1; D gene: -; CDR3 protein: CASSPRWGVTGTNGANEQFF; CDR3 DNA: TGTGCCAGCAGCCCGCGATGGGGGGTGACTGGAACCAATGGGGCCAATGAGCAGTTCTTC
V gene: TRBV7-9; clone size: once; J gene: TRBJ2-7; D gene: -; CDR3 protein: CASSLALELHYEQYF; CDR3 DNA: TGTGCCAGCAGCTTAGCCTTGGAACTACACTACGAGCAGTACTTC
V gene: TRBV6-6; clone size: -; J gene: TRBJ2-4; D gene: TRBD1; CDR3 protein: CASSGTGGAIQYF; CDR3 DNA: TGTGCCAGCAGTGGGACAGGCGGGGCCATTCAGTACTTC
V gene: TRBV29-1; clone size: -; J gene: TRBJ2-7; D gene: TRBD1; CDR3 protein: CSVVDRGNEQYF; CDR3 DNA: TGCAGCGTTGTTGACAGGGGGAACGAGCAGTACTTC
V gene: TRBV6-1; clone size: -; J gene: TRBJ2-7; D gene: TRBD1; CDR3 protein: CASIRDSPYEQYF; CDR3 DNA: TGTGCCAGCATCAGGGACAGCCCCTACGAGCAGTACTTC
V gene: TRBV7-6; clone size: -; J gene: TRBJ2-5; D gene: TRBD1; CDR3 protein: CASSWTGEETQYF; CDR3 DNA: TGTGCCAGCAGCTGGACAGGGGAAGAGACCCAGTACTTC
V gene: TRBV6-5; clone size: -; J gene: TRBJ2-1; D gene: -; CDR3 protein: CASSLYNEQFF; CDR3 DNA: TGTGCCAGCAGCCTTTACAATGAGCAGTTCTTC
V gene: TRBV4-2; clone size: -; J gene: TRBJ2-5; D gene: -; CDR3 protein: CASSKGEGELRETQYF; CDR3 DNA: TGTGCCAGCAGCAAGGGGGAGGGGGAGCTTAGGGAGACCCAGTACTTC
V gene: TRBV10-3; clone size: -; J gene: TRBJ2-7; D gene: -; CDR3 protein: CAISDVAGEQYF; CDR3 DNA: TGTGCCATCAGTGACGTGGCAGGCGAGCAGTACTTC
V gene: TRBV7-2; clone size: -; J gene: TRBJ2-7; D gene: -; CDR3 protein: CASSPDRIASYEQYF; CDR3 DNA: TGTGCCAGCAGCCCGGACAGAATAGCCTCCTACGAGCAGTACTTC
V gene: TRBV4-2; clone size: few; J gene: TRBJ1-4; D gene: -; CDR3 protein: CASSQVGHNEKLFF; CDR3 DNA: TGTGCCAGCAGCCAAGTGGGCCATAATGAAAAACTGTTTTTT
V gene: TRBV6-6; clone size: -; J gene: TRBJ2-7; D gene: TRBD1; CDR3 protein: CASSLEMDRDEQYF; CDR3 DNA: TGTGCCAGCAGTTTAGAAATGGACAGGGACGAGCAGTACTTC
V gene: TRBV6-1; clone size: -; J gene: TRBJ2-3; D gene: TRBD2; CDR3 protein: CASSPTSGGADTQYF; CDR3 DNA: TGTGCCAGCAGTCCGACTAGCGGGGGCGCAGATACGCAGTATTTT
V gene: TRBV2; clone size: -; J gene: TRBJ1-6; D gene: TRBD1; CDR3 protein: CASSEVGQGSSPLHF; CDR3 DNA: TGTGCCAGCAGTGAGGTGGGACAGGGTTCATCACCCCTCCACTTT
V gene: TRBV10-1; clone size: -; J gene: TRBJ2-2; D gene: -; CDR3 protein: CASSEQNTGELFF; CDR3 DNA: TGCGCCAGCAGTGAGCAGAACACCGGGGAGCTGTTTTTT
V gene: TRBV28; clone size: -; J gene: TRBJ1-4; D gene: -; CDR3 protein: CASSFFSGLGEKLFF; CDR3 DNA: TGTGCCAGCAGTTTTTTCAGCGGTTTGGGGGAAAAACTGTTTTTT